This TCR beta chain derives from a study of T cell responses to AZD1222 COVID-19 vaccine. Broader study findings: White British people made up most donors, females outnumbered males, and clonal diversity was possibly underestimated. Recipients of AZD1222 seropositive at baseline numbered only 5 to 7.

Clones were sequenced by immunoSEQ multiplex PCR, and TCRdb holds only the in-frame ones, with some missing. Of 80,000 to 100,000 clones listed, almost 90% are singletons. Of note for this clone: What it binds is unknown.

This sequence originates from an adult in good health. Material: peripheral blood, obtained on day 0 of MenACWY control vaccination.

CDR3 loop: CASSYAFQLGEKLFF. The CDR3 DNA reads TGTGCCAGCAGTTACGCTTTCCAGCTTGGAGAAAAACTGTTTTTT. The chain links TRBV6-5 to TRBJ1-4; D is ambiguous. Trimming removed 2 bases from V and 8 bases from J, with 15 bases in between. There are 15 residues in the CDR3. Per germline, CDR1 MNHEY and CDR2 SVGAGI.